A single sample gave rise to the 27 T cell receptor beta chains below, sequenced in a study of T cell repertoires in cytomegalovirus infection. Antigen specificity for these receptors is unknown. TCRdb passed the reads through MiXCR, listing each CDR3 protein once. This sample carries 100,000 to 150,000 distinct CDR3 sequences, more than 25% of them seen once, and the ten largest clones take roughly 53%. The sequencing used CD8+ T cells from cultured PBMCs, collected from culture after CMV antigen stimulation. The receptor set was obtained from a human donor in good health (CMV status not recorded). Some clones in this sample may be carry-over from other donors' samples.

This clonotype was counted a few times. The gene calls are TRBV6-8 and TRBJ2-7, with D maybe TRBD1 (8 bases). V shed 5 bases and J shed 3 bases, with 17 bases lying between them. Germline V gene lookup returns CDR1 MNHGY and CDR2 SAAAGT. This CDR3 has 15 amino acids. CDR3 protein: CASSLGGTGHYEQYF. In DNA, the CDR3 is TGTGCCAGCAGTCTCGGGGGGACAGGCCACTACGAGCAGTACTTC.

The sample holds a few counts of this clonotype. The rearrangement joins TRBV7-9 to TRBJ2-7; D not certain. The ends were cut back, 0 bases at V and 0 bases at J, with 6 bases in the middle. Germline-derived CDR1 and CDR2 are SEHNR and FQNEAQ (reference sequence). The CDR3 has 14 residues. CDR3 bases: TGTGCCAGCAGCTTAGCCACGAGCTCCTACGAGCAGTACTTC. Residues: CASSLATSSYEQYF.

The sample holds a few counts of this clonotype. The chain is built from TRBV7-9 and TRBJ2-7; D is possibly TRBD1 (6 bases). This CDR3 is built from 13 residues. The V gene lost 5 bases and the J gene lost 5 bases, with 13 bases spanning the gap. Germline-derived CDR1 and CDR2 are SEHNR and FQNEAQ (reference sequence). The CDR3 sequence: CASSPNRVHEQYF. DNA of the CDR3: TGTGCCAGCAGCCCTAACAGGGTCCACGAGCAGTACTTC.

The rearrangement uses TRBV6-2 or TRBV6-3 and TRBJ1-1; TRBD1 aligns across 7 bases. Germline V CDR1 and CDR2: MNHEY, SVGEGT. CDR3 size: 12 residues. Trimming removed 5 bases from V and 10 bases from J; junction bases left unmatched: 7. The CDR3, as DNA: TGTGCCAGCAGTAGTGGGACAGCCGGAGCTTTCTTT. The encoded protein is CASSSGTAGAFF.

The chain has TRBV4-1 and TRBJ1-5; D ambiguous. Trimming pared 0 bases from V and 1 base from J, leaving 13 bases between. The CDR3 runs to 17 residues. Per the germline V gene, CDR1 is MGHRA and CDR2 is YSYEKL. Here the CDR3 DNA reads TGCGCCAGCAGCCAAGATCCCCGGCAGTCCAGCAATCAGCCCCAGCATTTT. Protein: CASSQDPRQSSNQPQHF.

This clonotype has a handful of counts. The chain joins TRBV7-3 to TRBJ2-7; 8 bases map to TRBD2. CDR1 SGHTA and CDR2 FQGTGA come from the germline V gene. CDR3 size: 17 residues. With V trimmed by 5 bases and J by 8 bases, 20 bases remained unmatched. Written as DNA, the CDR3 is TGTGCCAGCAGCATATCTTCCGGGACTAGGCTGACTGGGAAGCAGTACTTC. Protein product: CASSISSGTRLTGKQYF.

The chain employs TRBV10-3 and TRBJ2-1; D possibly matches TRBD1 or TRBD2 (5 bases each). V lost 10 bases and J lost 0, with 7 bases in between. Germline V gives CDR1 ENHRY, CDR2 SYGVKD. This CDR3 is built from 12 residues. CDR3 sequence (DNA): TGTGCCACAGGGAGCTCCTACAATGAGCAGTTCTTC. Protein sequence: CATGSSYNEQFF.

This clonotype was seen only a few times. The V call is TRBV6-2 or TRBV6-3, the J call TRBJ1-5; unclear D gene. The length of the CDR3 is 14 residues. Per the germline V gene, CDR1 is MNHEY and CDR2 is SVGEGT. V lost 2 bases, J lost 7 bases, and 12 bases lay in between. The CDR3 DNA reads TGTGCCAGCAGTTACAGCGGAGGGTTGCAGCCCCAGCATTTT. Protein: CASSYSGGLQPQHF.

A few counts support this clonotype. The V call is TRBV23-1, the J call TRBJ2-3; 7 bases map to TRBD2. TRBV23-1 is flagged as an ORF with uncertain function. This CDR3 contains 17 residues. V trimming: 6 bases; J trimming: 0 bases; junction bases outside the gene matches: 12. In nucleotides, the CDR3 is TGCGCCAGCAGGCCACCAACGTTGCGGGGGAGCACAGATACGCAGTATTTT. Protein product: CASRPPTLRGSTDTQYF.

The chain has TRBV12-3 or TRBV12-4 and TRBJ1-1; D remains unclear. With 3 bases removed from V and 2 bases from J, the gap between germline ends came to 7 bases. The CDR3 covers 13 residues. CDR3 loop: CASSLAVNTEAFF. The CDR3 nucleotides read TGTGCCAGCAGTTTGGCCGTAAACACTGAAGCTTTCTTT.

The chain employs TRBV6-2 or TRBV6-3 and TRBJ2-7; D unclear. V shed 11 bases and J shed 2 bases, with 22 bases lying between them. Germline loops: CDR1 MNHEY, CDR2 SVGEGT. The CDR3 runs to 15 residues. The DNA of the CDR3 is TGTGCCGCCAACACCCCACGTATGGTAACCTACGAGCAGTACTTC. Translation gives CAANTPRMVTYEQYF.

This clonotype has more than one count but fewer than ten. The rearrangement uses TRBV4-3 and TRBJ2-7; 9 positions match TRBD2. Germline V CDR1 and CDR2: LGHNA, YSLEER. CDR3 length equals 15 residues. J lost 4 bases, V lost 3 bases, and 7 bases had no gene match. CDR3 sequence reads: CASSQVSGGWYEQYF. The CDR3 DNA reads as TGCGCCAGCAGCCAGGTTAGCGGGGGTTGGTACGAGCAGTACTTC.

The V call is TRBV4-1, the J call TRBJ1-2; 7 nucleotides agree with TRBD1. Germline V gives CDR1 MGHRA, CDR2 YSYEKL. The ends lost 4 bases at V and 5 bases at J; junction bases unmatched: 10. CDR3 size: 15 residues. CDR3 sequence: CASSPSGQDLYGYTF. The CDR3 DNA is TGCGCCAGCAGCCCCTCTGGACAGGACTTATATGGCTACACCTTC.

The rearrangement uses TRBV29-1 and TRBJ1-2; maybe TRBD1 (5 bases). The CDR3 contains 14 residues. CDR1 and CDR2 from the germline V gene are SQVTM and ANQGSEA. Deletions cut 7 bases from V and 3 bases from J, with 18 bases between. In nucleotides, the CDR3 is TGCAGCGCCGAGGGAGGGGAGCATTACTATGGCTACACCTTC. Amino acids: CSAEGGEHYYGYTF.

V usage is TRBV29-1 and J usage is TRBJ2-3, with unresolved D. This CDR3 spans 16 amino acids. The germline V and J ends were trimmed by 4 bases and 0 bases, with 17 bases remaining between them. The germline CDR1 and CDR2 sequences are SQVTM and ANQGSEA. DNA for the CDR3: TGCAGCGTTGCCCACCCGGCAGGATGGAGCACAGATACGCAGTATTTT. Translating gives CSVAHPAGWSTDTQYF.

The J gene is TRBJ2-6, the V gene TRBV25-1, with D maybe TRBD1 (6 bases). The V gene's germline CDR1 is MGHDK and CDR2 SYGVNS. This CDR3 is built from 15 residues. V lost 4 bases, J lost 7 bases, and 14 bases lay in between. The CDR3 sequence: CASSGLWDNANVLTF. In nucleotides, the CDR3 is TGTGCCAGCAGTGGTCTCTGGGACAACGCCAACGTCCTGACTTTC.

V gene TRBV7-6 combines with J gene TRBJ2-7; 9 bases are shared with TRBD2. The germline gives CDR1 SGHVS, CDR2 FNYEAQ. CDR3 length: 16 residues. V shed 5 bases and J 7 bases; nucleotides not matched to a gene: 15. DNA of the CDR3: TGTGCCAGCAGCCGCCACCAAGGGACTAGCCCAACAGAGCAGTACTTC. It yields the protein CASSRHQGTSPTEQYF.

V usage is TRBV7-2 and J usage is TRBJ2-1; 12 bases line up with TRBD2. J was trimmed by 10 bases and V by 5 bases; bases with no gene match: 9. The germline V gene encodes CDR1 SGHTA and CDR2 FQGNSA. CDR3 length: 15 amino acids. CDR3 in amino acids: CASSTTSGGSREQFF. The CDR3, as DNA: TGTGCCAGCAGCACGACTAGCGGGGGATCTCGGGAGCAGTTCTTC. The whole variable domain, filled in from reference TRBV7-2 and TRBJ2-1, reads GAGVSQSPSNKVTEKGKDVELRCDPISGHTALYWYRQSLGQGLEFLIYFQGNSAPDKSGLPSDRFSAERTGGSVSTLTIQRTQQEDSAVYLCASSTTSGGSREQFFGPGTRLTVL.

The rearrangement uses TRBV7-6 and TRBJ2-2, with D unclear. The CDR3 is made up of 16 amino acids. The V gene lost 3 bases and the J gene lost 6 bases, with 17 bases spanning the gap. Per the germline V gene, CDR1 is SGHVS and CDR2 is FNYEAQ. As DNA, the CDR3 is TGTGCCAGCAGCTTCTCCCTTGGCCCTACAGCCGGGGAGCTGTTTTTT. This gives the protein CASSFSLGPTAGELFF.

This clonotype was seen only a few times. The chain employs TRBV19 and TRBJ2-1, with 11 bases aligning to TRBD2. This CDR3 spans 16 amino acids. The V segment lost 5 bases and the J segment 0 bases; nucleotides outside the gene matches: 3. Germline CDR1 reads LNHDA; CDR2 reads SQIVND (reference sequence). The CDR3 region is CASSLSGGASYNEQFF. In DNA, the CDR3 is TGTGCCAGTAGTCTTAGCGGGGGGGCCTCCTACAATGAGCAGTTCTTC.

This chain uses TRBV7-9 with TRBJ2-1; 11 bases are shared with TRBD1. The trim removed 4 bases at V and 8 bases at J, leaving 10 bases unmatched. The CDR3 runs 16 residues. The germline V gene has CDR1 SEHNR and CDR2 FQNEAQ (reference sequence). For the CDR3, the DNA is TGTGCCAGCAGCTCTTCCTTTGGACAGGGGGCTTATGAGCAGTTCTTC. Protein: CASSSSFGQGAYEQFF.

The chain joins TRBV7-3 to TRBJ2-7, with 11 bases lining up with TRBD2. With V trimmed by 5 bases and J by 1 base, 4 bases remained unmatched. CDR3 length: 15 amino acids. CDR1 is SGHTA and CDR2 is FQGTGA in the germline V gene. This CDR3 reads CASSTGTSGSYEQYF. As DNA, the CDR3 is TGTGCCAGCAGCACCGGGACTAGCGGATCCTACGAGCAGTACTTC. Supplemented by reference TRBV7-3 and TRBJ2-7, the full variable domain reads GAGVSQTPSNKVTEKGKYVELRCDPISGHTALYWYRQSLGQGPEFLIYFQGTGAADDSGLPNDRFFAVRPEGSVSTLKIQRTERGDSAVYLCASSTGTSGSYEQYFGPGTRLTVT.

The chain carries TRBV12-3 or TRBV12-4 and TRBJ2-7; 10 bases agree with TRBD1. The CDR3 contains 16 residues. Trimming removed 6 bases from V and 3 bases from J; junction bases left unmatched: 11. The chain's CDR3 is CASSATGQGRLYEQYF. The CDR3 DNA is TGTGCCAGCAGCGCGACGGGACAGGGGAGGCTCTACGAGCAGTACTTC.

The chain joins TRBV20-1 to TRBJ1-5; D ambiguous. The V end lost 2 bases, the J end lost 1 base, and 6 bases lay between the germline ends. CDR1 is DFQATT, CDR2 SNEGSKA, per germline (reference sequence). CDR3 length: 13 residues. The CDR3 DNA reads TGCAGTGCTAGACGTGACAGCAATCAGCCCCAGCATTTT. Its protein product is CSARRDSNQPQHF.

The table lists this clonotype with many counts. The J gene is TRBJ1-3, the V gene TRBV7-2, with 8 bases matching TRBD1. CDR1 is SGHTA, CDR2 FQGNSA, per germline. The V segment lost 5 bases and the J segment 2 bases; nucleotides outside the gene matches: 5. This CDR3 spans 15 amino acids. DNA of the CDR3: TGTGCCAGCAGCCCTGGACAGGGCGCTGGAAACACCATATATTTT. Its translation: CASSPGQGAGNTIYF.

The rearrangement links TRBV12-3 or TRBV12-4 to TRBJ2-3; no clear D gene. With 6 bases removed from V and 0 bases from J, the gap between germline ends came to 13 bases. This CDR3 region has 15 residues. The chain's CDR3 is CASSRVPASTDTQYF. The CDR3 nucleotides are TGTGCCAGCAGCCGTGTCCCGGCTAGCACAGATACGCAGTATTTT.

V is TRBV28 and J is TRBJ2-7; TRBD1 agrees at 7 bases. The germline V gene has CDR1 MDHEN and CDR2 SYDVKM. The CDR3 is 14 amino acids. The junction had 9 bases not matched to a gene; V was cut back by 5 bases and J by 5 bases. CDR3 bases: TGTGCCAGCAGTAAAGGGACAGCCCAGGACGAGCAGTACTTC. Protein product: CASSKGTAQDEQYF.